These 21 T cell receptor beta chains came from one sample sequenced in a study of shared clonotypes between healthy human individuals. Sequenced by immunoSEQ multiplex PCR; TCRdb stores in-frame clones only, minus some. Here the sample spans some 2,000,000 clones, 90% to 96% being singletons. Sample: naive CD4+ T cells sorted from blood. Subset defined: CD45RA+ positively selected. These receptors were obtained from a man aged 18 to 29 in good health.

V is TRBV5-4 and J is TRBJ1-4; perhaps TRBD1 as D (5 bases). The CDR3 runs to 15 residues. The germline V gene has CDR1 SGHNT and CDR2 YYREEE (reference sequence). Trimming took off 0 bases at V and 7 bases at J, with 13 bases between the two ends. CDR3 sequence reads: CASSLGGAESEKLFF. CDR3 DNA sequence: TGTGCCAGCAGCTTGGGGGGCGCGGAGAGTGAAAAACTGTTTTTT.

The genes are TRBV19 and TRBJ2-2; the match to TRBD2 covers 11 bases. V lost 3 bases and J lost 6; bases outside the gene matches: 3. The germline V gene encodes CDR1 LNHDA and CDR2 SQIVND (reference sequence). CDR3 length: 15 residues. As DNA, the CDR3 is TGTGCCAGTAGTATCCTAGCGGGGGGAGCCGGGGAGCTGTTTTTT. Residues: CASSILAGGAGELFF.

This clone was seen just once. This chain uses TRBV6-9 with TRBJ2-3; possible D gene TRBD1, 5 bases. The CDR3 covers 14 residues. The germline CDR1 and CDR2 sequences are MNHGY and SVAAGI. Trimming stripped 5 bases from V and 2 bases from J, with 11 bases between. CDR3 protein: CASSPGSSTDTQYF. Here the CDR3 DNA reads TGTGCCAGCAGTCCAGGGTCTTCCACAGATACGCAGTATTTT.

This clone has more than one count but fewer than ten. The V call is TRBV5-4, the J call TRBJ1-2; 9 bases agree with TRBD1. CDR1 is SGHNT and CDR2 is YYREEE in the germline V gene (reference sequence). This CDR3 has 14 amino acids. After removal of 0 bases from V and 8 bases from J, the junction contained 5 bases not matched to a gene. This CDR3 is CASSLVTGGRGYTF. Here the CDR3 DNA reads TGTGCCAGCAGCTTGGTGACAGGGGGACGGGGCTACACCTTC.

V is TRBV5-1 and J is TRBJ1-2; no definite D call. V was cut by 0 bases and J by 5 bases, with 8 bases left in between. Germline-derived CDR1 and CDR2 are SGHRS and YFSETQ. The CDR3 runs to 13 residues. CDR3: CASSLVGLYGYTF. DNA of the CDR3: TGCGCCAGCAGCTTGGTAGGGTTATATGGCTACACCTTC.

The genes are TRBV7-2 and TRBJ1-4; maybe TRBD1 (5 bases). V lost 1 base and J 7 bases, leaving 13 bases between the germline ends. This CDR3 has 15 residues. Germline lookup yields CDR1 SGHTA and CDR2 FQGNSA. CDR3: CASSLGQKRSEKLFF. As DNA, the CDR3 is TGTGCCAGCAGCTTAGGACAGAAGAGGAGTGAAAAACTGTTTTTT.

The chain carries TRBV27 and TRBJ1-6; the D is unclear. V was pared by 2 bases and J by 7 bases, with 9 bases between. There are 14 residues in the CDR3. The germline gives CDR1 MNHEY, CDR2 SMNVEV (reference sequence). This CDR3 reads CASSLIEKNSPLHF. The CDR3 bases are TGTGCCAGCAGTTTAATAGAGAAAAATTCACCCCTCCACTTT.

The J gene is TRBJ2-1, the V gene TRBV6-5; D possibly matches TRBD1 or TRBD2 (5 bases each). The CDR3 has 15 residues. In germline, CDR1 is MNHEY, CDR2 SVGAGI. V shed 3 bases and J shed 10 bases, with 19 bases lying between them. The CDR3 here is CASSYQRGQDYEQFF. CDR3 sequence (DNA): TGTGCCAGCAGTTATCAGAGGGGTCAAGATTACGAGCAGTTCTTC.

The table lists this clone with a count of one. The chain uses TRBV4-1 and TRBJ1-6; D unclear. The CDR3 has 14 residues. The ends were cut back, 4 bases at V and 11 bases at J, with 15 bases in the middle. From germline, CDR1 is MGHRA and CDR2 YSYEKL. The CDR3 coding sequence is TGCGCCAGCAGCCCGGGCGGTTTCGCAGCACCCCTCCACTTT. Residues: CASSPGGFAAPLHF.

The V call is TRBV25-1, the J call TRBJ2-7, with D unresolved. The length of the CDR3 is 15 residues. The V and J ends lost 3 bases and 0 bases respectively, with 12 bases between them. Looked up from germline, CDR1 is MGHDK and CDR2 is SYGVNS. CDR3 loop: CASSDDSKGSYEQYF. CDR3 DNA: TGTGCCAGCAGTGATGATTCTAAGGGCTCCTACGAGCAGTACTTC.

This clone appeared a single time. The rearrangement uses TRBV5-1 and TRBJ1-1; 7 nucleotides line up with TRBD1. This CDR3 has 18 residues. The germline V gene has CDR1 SGHRS and CDR2 YFSETQ. The trim removed 5 bases at V and 0 bases at J, leaving 16 bases unmatched. The CDR3 spells CASSTRGQTRSMNTEAFF. For the CDR3, the DNA is TGCGCCAGCAGTACGCGGGGACAGACGAGGTCCATGAACACTGAAGCTTTCTTT.

Here the CDR3 DNA reads TGTGCCAGCGTTGGGGGGACCTGGGAGCAGTACTTC. It is translated as CASVGGTWEQYF. The gene calls are TRBV6-6 and TRBJ2-7, with a weak D call TRBD2 (6 bases). The CDR3 sequence is 12 residues long. CDR1 MNHNY and CDR2 SVGAGI come from the germline V gene (reference sequence). The V and J ends lost 8 bases and 7 bases respectively, with 15 bases between them.

The chain carries TRBV5-1 and TRBJ2-2; D might be TRBD1 or TRBD2, each matching 6 bases. Trimming removed 9 bases from V and 4 bases from J, with 16 bases in between. The CDR3 is made up of 14 amino acids. The germline CDR1 and CDR2 sequences are SGHRS and YFSETQ. The CDR3 region has the DNA TGCGCCACCTCGGGGGCAGGAAGCACCGGGGAGCTGTTTTTT. It specifies CATSGAGSTGELFF.

V is TRBV19 and J is TRBJ2-7, with D perhaps TRBD2 (5 bases). V was cut by 4 bases and J by 6 bases, with 10 bases left in between. CDR1 is LNHDA and CDR2 is SQIVND in the germline V gene (reference sequence). The CDR3 runs to 12 residues. The CDR3 loop reads CASSNPGVEQYF. The CDR3 region has the DNA TGTGCCAGTAGTAATCCCGGGGTCGAGCAGTACTTC.

The V call is TRBV6-6, the J call TRBJ2-4; TRBD1 might be the D (5 bases). CDR1 and CDR2 from the germline V gene are MNHNY and SVGAGI (reference sequence). The CDR3 has 15 residues. Deletions cut 2 bases from V and 4 bases from J, with 12 bases between. The CDR3 DNA follows: TGTGCCAGCAGTTACGACAGCAATCTTAAAAACATTCAGTACTTC. Its translation is CASSYDSNLKNIQYF.

The chain combines TRBV4-1 with TRBJ1-2, with D maybe TRBD1 (6 bases). Germline V gene sequence: CDR1 MGHRA, CDR2 YSYEKL. V lost 0 bases and J 4 bases, leaving 18 bases between the germline ends. This CDR3 has 17 amino acids. The CDR3 bases are TGCGCCAGCAGCCAAGAATCCCTAGGAACAGGGTTCTATGGCTACACCTTC. This translates into CASSQESLGTGFYGYTF.

The chain carries TRBV7-3 and TRBJ2-1; D tentatively fits TRBD1 or TRBD2 (6 bases each). CDR3 length equals 15 residues. Between the trimmed V and J ends, which lost 4 bases and 7 bases, there was a span of 17 bases. CDR1 is SGHTA, CDR2 FQGTGA, per germline. The CDR3 nucleotides read TGTGCCAGCAGCTCGACCCGGGGGCTCGGGAATGAGCAGTTCTTC. This sequence encodes CASSSTRGLGNEQFF.

The chain couples TRBV4-1 to TRBJ2-5; D perhaps matches TRBD1 (6 bases). The ends were cut back, 0 bases at V and 2 bases at J, with 13 bases in the middle. The CDR3 is made up of 16 amino acids. Looked up from germline, CDR1 is MGHRA and CDR2 is YSYEKL. The CDR3 DNA sequence: TGCGCCAGCAGCCAAGAAGGCACAGGGTCTCAAGAGACCCAGTACTTC. This sequence encodes CASSQEGTGSQETQYF.

The chain employs TRBV11-3 and TRBJ2-1; TRBD2 matches at 13 bases. The length of the CDR3 is 16 residues. V shed 4 bases, J shed 5 bases, and the junction held 5 bases outside the gene matches. Germline CDR1 SGHNT, CDR2 YENEEA. CDR3 sequence: CASSSRLAGGNNEQFF. CDR3 DNA: TGTGCCAGCAGCTCAAGACTAGCGGGAGGAAACAATGAGCAGTTCTTC.

V gene TRBV11-2 combines with J gene TRBJ1-1, with 8 bases fitting TRBD1. This CDR3 spans 15 amino acids. The germline V gene has CDR1 SGHAT and CDR2 FQNNGV. V trimming: 4 bases; J trimming: 5 bases; junction bases outside the gene matches: 9. The CDR3 bases are TGTGCCAGCAGCTCCAGGGGGCGAGTGAGAACTGAAGCTTTCTTT. Protein product: CASSSRGRVRTEAFF.

The chain recombines TRBV10-3 with TRBJ1-6; 10 bases are shared with TRBD1. This CDR3 contains 12 residues. V shed 8 bases and J 9 bases; nucleotides not matched to a gene: 1. Germline CDR1 is ENHRY and CDR2 is SYGVKD. The CDR3: CAIRQGASPLHF. The CDR3 nucleotides are TGTGCCATCCGACAGGGGGCTTCACCCCTCCACTTT.